This T cell receptor beta chain was profiled in a study of monozygotic twins with inflammatory bowel disease. Eight cDNA synthesis reactions were run for every sample. During cDNA synthesis, UMIs that each contained a 6-nucleotide sample barcode were added by means of template switching. TCRdb reprocessed the 5' RACE reads, with one entry per CDR3 protein and no DNA. This specimen shows 200,000 to 250,000 distinct CDR3 sequences; the ten leading clones hold 1.5% to 2%. Study results and limitations: No single strong signal or clonotype associated with IBD was supported. Using the inverse Simpson index, IBD patients had lower TCRbeta diversity than healthy co-twins.

CDR1 SNHLY and CDR2 FYNNEI come from the germline V gene. The CDR3 sequence is 14 residues long. With regard to this clonotype: The antigen is undetermined.

Sequencing was performed on blood. This sequence was found in a human donor with ulcerative colitis or Crohn's disease, or a healthy co-twin of an affected twin (not recorded which). The chain has TRBV2 and TRBJ1-1; checking the TCRdb D call of TRBD1 is not possible without DNA. The CDR3 loop is CASIRPGGTEEAFF. Looking up the rest from reference TRBV2 and TRBJ1-1 gives the full variable domain: EPEVTQTPSHQVTQMGQEVILRCVPISNHLYFYWYRQILGQKVEFLVSFYNNEISEKSEIFDDQFSVERPDGSNFTLKIRSTKLEDSAMYFCASIRPGGTEEAFFGQGTRLTVV.